The 20 T cell receptor beta chains listed next were all sequenced from one sample in a study of blood T cell repertoires in COVID-19. The protocol was immunoSEQ multiplex PCR, while the TCRdb copy is restricted to in-frame clones and leaves out a portion. The profile covers 150,000 to 200,000 clones, with about 85% appearing a single time and roughly 2.2% taken by the ten largest. The sample was peripheral blood. All receptors come from a man aged 65-85 years with active or convalescent COVID-19.

The chain employs TRBV7-9 and TRBJ2-5, with 7 bases that match TRBD1. Germline values: CDR1 SEHNR, CDR2 FQNEAQ (reference sequence). The CDR3 has 14 amino acids. J was trimmed by 5 bases and V by 4 bases; bases with no gene match: 7. CDR3 nucleotides: TGTGCCAGCAGCTGGAACACAGGGGTGGAGACCCAGTACTTC. Its protein product is CASSWNTGVETQYF.

The chain combines TRBV7-2 with TRBJ2-7, with D possibly being TRBD1 (5 bases). This CDR3 is 13 amino acids long. The germline V and J ends were trimmed by 4 bases and 6 bases, with 13 bases remaining between them. In germline, CDR1 is SGHTA, CDR2 FQGNSA. CDR3 protein: CASSSQGGGEQYF. CDR3 DNA sequence: TGTGCCAGCAGCTCCCAGGGCGGCGGCGAGCAGTACTTC.

The V call is TRBV11-3, the J call TRBJ2-1; 8 bases are a match to TRBD1. CDR1 SGHNT and CDR2 YENEEA come from the germline V gene. The V gene end was trimmed by 5 bases and the J gene end by 1 base; junction bases not matched to a gene: 4. The CDR3 loop spans 15 amino acids. DNA for the CDR3: TGTGCCAGCAGCCTCGGACAGGGTTCCTACAATGAGCAGTTCTTC. Its translation is CASSLGQGSYNEQFF.

The chain joins TRBV3-1 (or the pseudogene TRBV3-2) to TRBJ1-2; TRBD1 agrees at 9 bases. The CDR3 has 15 residues. Trimming removed 3 bases from V and 2 bases from J; junction bases left unmatched: 4. Germline loops: CDR1 LGHDT, CDR2 YNNKEL (reference sequence). CDR3 DNA sequence: TGTGCCAGCAGCCACCGGGACAGGGTGAACTATGGCTACACCTTC. Translated: CASSHRDRVNYGYTF.

The chain employs TRBV2 and TRBJ2-3, with D tentatively TRBD2 (6 bases). Germline CDR1 and CDR2: SNHLY and FYNNEI. The CDR3 extends over 15 amino acids. The ends were cut back, 6 bases at V and 0 bases at J, with 13 bases in the middle. The CDR3 protein is CASSLLATSTDTQYF. For the CDR3, the DNA is TGTGCCAGCAGCCTACTAGCAACTAGCACAGATACGCAGTATTTT.

This chain uses TRBV4-3 with TRBJ1-1, with D perhaps matching TRBD1 (6 bases). CDR1 is LGHNA, CDR2 YSLEER, per germline. Trimming stripped 1 base from V and 2 bases from J, with 11 bases between. The CDR3 sequence is 15 residues long. CDR3 sequence reads: CASSQVPGGNTEAFF. CDR3 DNA sequence: TGCGCCAGCAGCCAAGTTCCGGGGGGCAACACTGAAGCTTTCTTT.

The chain is built from TRBV9 and TRBJ2-3; 9 bases are shared with TRBD2. The CDR3 length is 16 residues. Germline V CDR1 and CDR2: SGDLS, YYNGEE. J lost 0 bases, V lost 2 bases, and 4 bases had no gene match. CDR3 nucleotide sequence: TGTGCCAGCAGCGTTAGCGGGGGCGCTAGCACAGATACGCAGTATTTT. It codes for CASSVSGGASTDTQYF.

The chain employs TRBV24-1 and TRBJ2-7, with unresolved D. V shed 10 bases and J shed 6 bases, with 21 bases lying between them. The germline V gene encodes CDR1 KGHDR and CDR2 SFDVKD. The CDR3 spans 14 residues. The CDR3 reads CATESPNPWLEQYF. The DNA for the CDR3 is TGTGCCACAGAATCCCCAAATCCCTGGCTCGAGCAGTACTTC.

This chain uses TRBV29-1 with TRBJ2-3; 10 nucleotides agree with TRBD2. The CDR3 is 16 amino acids. Germline loops: CDR1 SQVTM, CDR2 ANQGSEA. Here the CDR3 DNA reads TGCAGGGCTAGCGGGGGACCTCTTGGAGGCACAGATACGCAGTATTTT. Translating it yields CRASGGPLGGTDTQYF.

The chain couples TRBV24-1 to TRBJ1-2; D gene unclear. This CDR3 comprises 12 residues. The V gene lost 5 bases and the J gene lost 8 bases, with 11 bases spanning the gap. Germline V gives CDR1 KGHDR, CDR2 SFDVKD. CDR3 bases: TGTGCCACCAGTGTTCCCGGAGGGGGCTACACCTTC. Its protein product is CATSVPGGGYTF.

The CDR3 coding sequence is TGTGCCAGTAGTACACCCCCACAGGGGATGAACACTGAAGCTTTCTTT. The encoded protein is CASSTPPQGMNTEAFF. The chain is built from TRBV19 and TRBJ1-1, with TRBD1 matching 7 bases. V shed 4 bases and J 0 bases; nucleotides not matched to a gene: 8. The CDR3 consists of 16 residues. Germline V CDR1 and CDR2: LNHDA, SQIVND (reference sequence). Filled out from reference TRBV19 and TRBJ1-1, the complete variable domain reads DGGITQSPKYLFRKEGQNVTLSCEQNLNHDAMYWYRQDPGQGLRLIYYSQIVNDFQKGDIAEGYSVSREKKESFPLTVTSAQKNPTAFYLCASSTPPQGMNTEAFFGQGTRLTVV.

The V call is TRBV7-9, the J call TRBJ2-7, with D possibly TRBD2 on 6 matching bases. Trimming left V 7 bases short and J 2 bases short, with 15 bases between. The V gene's germline CDR1 is SEHNR and CDR2 FQNEAQ (reference sequence). The CDR3 has 14 residues. Written as DNA, the CDR3 is TGTGCCAGCAACTACGGGACTGACACCTACGAGCAGTACTTC. Translation: CASNYGTDTYEQYF.

CDR3 region: CASSLSATGGQPQHF. The CDR3 nucleotides are TGTGCCAGCAGTTTATCGGCGACAGGGGGCCAGCCCCAGCATTTT. The genes are TRBV27 and TRBJ1-5, with 10 bases fitting TRBD1. This CDR3 is built from 15 residues. CDR1 is MNHEY, CDR2 SMNVEV, per germline (reference sequence). V was pared by 0 bases and J by 7 bases, with 3 bases of the junction left unmatched.

The chain joins TRBV3-1 (or the pseudogene TRBV3-2) to TRBJ1-4, with a weak D call TRBD1 (6 bases). Germline V gene sequence: CDR1 LGHDT, CDR2 YNNKEL (reference sequence). The CDR3 consists of 12 residues. The V end lost 10 bases, the J end lost 5 bases, and 11 bases lay between the germline ends. CDR3 residues: CANREGNEKLFF. In DNA form, the CDR3 reads TGTGCCAACAGGGAGGGAAATGAAAAACTGTTTTTT.

This clone was counted a single time. The V call is TRBV5-1, the J call TRBJ1-6; D is possibly TRBD1 (6 bases). Per germline, CDR1 SGHRS and CDR2 YFSETQ. This CDR3 spans 16 amino acids. Trimming shortened V by 2 bases and J by 10 bases, and 19 bases separated the two germline ends. The CDR3 DNA sequence: TGCGCCAGCAGCTTTGGGCAGGGGAAGGTTGGATCACCCCTCCACTTT. Amino acid sequence: CASSFGQGKVGSPLHF.

This chain uses TRBV10-3 with TRBJ2-5, with 8 bases aligning to TRBD1. V gave up 6 bases and J gave up 2 bases; unmatched junction bases: 2. The CDR3 covers 13 residues. CDR1 is ENHRY, CDR2 SYGVKD, per germline. CDR3 loop: CAIRQGGQETQYF. The CDR3 DNA reads as TGTGCCATCAGACAGGGGGGACAAGAGACCCAGTACTTC.

The genes are TRBV12-3 or TRBV12-4 and TRBJ1-2, with D maybe TRBD1 (5 bases). The CDR3 covers 13 residues. Trimming took 6 bases from V and 1 from J, leaving 9 bases between them. CDR3 sequence (DNA): TGTGCCAGCAGAACGACAGTTAACTATGGCTACACCTTC. This gives the protein CASRTTVNYGYTF.

As concerns this clone: The same CDR3 is also encoded by other DNA sequences in this sample. The chain employs TRBV12-3 or TRBV12-4 and TRBJ1-5; D unresolved. The CDR3 sequence is 13 residues long. V lost 2 bases and J 4 bases, leaving 6 bases between the germline ends. This CDR3 reads CASSLTENQPQHF. The DNA of the CDR3 is TGTGCCAGCAGTTTAACAGAGAATCAGCCCCAGCATTTT.

The chain employs TRBV9 and TRBJ2-2, with TRBD2 matching over 8 bases. The CDR3 is 15 amino acids. In germline, CDR1 is SGDLS, CDR2 YYNGEE. The V segment lost 4 bases and the J segment 4 bases; nucleotides outside the gene matches: 6. This CDR3 is CASSPRTSPTGELFF. The CDR3 region has the DNA TGTGCCAGCAGCCCAAGGACTAGCCCCACCGGGGAGCTGTTTTTT. Combining the CDR3 with reference TRBV9 and TRBJ2-2 gives the whole variable domain DSGVTQTPKHLITATGQRVTLRCSPRSGDLSVYWYQQSLDQGLQFLIQYYNGEERAKGNILERFSAQQFPDLHSELNLSSLELGDSALYFCASSPRTSPTGELFFGEGSRLTVL.

The V gene is TRBV3-1 (or the pseudogene TRBV3-2), the J gene TRBJ1-5; weak D call: TRBD1 (6 bases). V was pared by 2 bases and J by 4 bases, with 12 bases between. From germline, CDR1 is LGHDT and CDR2 YNNKEL (reference sequence). The CDR3 loop spans 15 amino acids. DNA of the CDR3: TGTGCCAGCAGCCAACCGGACAGACAAAATCAGCCCCAGCATTTT. It specifies CASSQPDRQNQPQHF.